The T cell receptor (beta chain) described here comes from a study of a mutant IDH1 vaccine in newly diagnosed glioma. Turning to the study itself: The therapy given earlier, which was standard therapy, consisted of radiotherapy, temozolomide, or both, and most of the patients received both. Findings of the study overall: Pseudoprogression appeared independent of alterations in top peripheral clonotypes. Induction of immune responses by the vaccine occurred in 85% to 95% of patients.

In the case of this clone: As yet, its antigen is unknown.

TCRdb's table, derived via immunoSEQ multiplex PCR, lists solely in-frame clones and lacks some. The repertoire holds under 35,000 clones, with over 75% as singletons. As to time point: baseline, week 1 (first vaccination visit). This sample's treatment: pre-vaccination baseline after standard-of-care therapy. The material sequenced was PBMCs, taken from a glioma patient treated with radiotherapy, temozolomide or both. The clonotype comes from a man aged 25-45 years with glioma.

Written as DNA, the CDR3 is TGTGCCAGCAGCTGGGGCCCGGGAAACACCGGGGAGCTGTTTTTT. As protein: CASSWGPGNTGELFF. The V and J genes are TRBV7-6 and TRBJ2-2, with D tentatively TRBD1 or TRBD2 (5 bases each). Germline V CDR1 and CDR2: SGHVS, FNYEAQ. The CDR3 has 15 residues. Trimming stripped 4 bases from V and 2 bases from J, with 11 bases between.